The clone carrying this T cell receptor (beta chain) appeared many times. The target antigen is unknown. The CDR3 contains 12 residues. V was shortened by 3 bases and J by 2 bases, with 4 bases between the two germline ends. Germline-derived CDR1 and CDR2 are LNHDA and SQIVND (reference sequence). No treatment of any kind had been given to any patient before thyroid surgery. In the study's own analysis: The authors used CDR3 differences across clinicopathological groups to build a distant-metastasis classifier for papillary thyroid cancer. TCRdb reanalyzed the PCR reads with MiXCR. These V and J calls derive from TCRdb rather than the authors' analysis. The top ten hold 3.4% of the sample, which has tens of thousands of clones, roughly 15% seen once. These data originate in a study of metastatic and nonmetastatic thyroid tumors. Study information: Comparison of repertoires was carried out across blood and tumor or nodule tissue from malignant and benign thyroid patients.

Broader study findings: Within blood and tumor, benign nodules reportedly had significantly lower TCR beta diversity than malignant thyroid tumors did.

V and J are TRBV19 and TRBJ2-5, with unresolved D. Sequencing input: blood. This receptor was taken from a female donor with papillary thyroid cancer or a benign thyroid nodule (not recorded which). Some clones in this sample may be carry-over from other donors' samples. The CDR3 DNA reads TGTGCCAGTAGTATGTGGCAAGAGACCCAGTACTTC. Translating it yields CASSMWQETQYF.